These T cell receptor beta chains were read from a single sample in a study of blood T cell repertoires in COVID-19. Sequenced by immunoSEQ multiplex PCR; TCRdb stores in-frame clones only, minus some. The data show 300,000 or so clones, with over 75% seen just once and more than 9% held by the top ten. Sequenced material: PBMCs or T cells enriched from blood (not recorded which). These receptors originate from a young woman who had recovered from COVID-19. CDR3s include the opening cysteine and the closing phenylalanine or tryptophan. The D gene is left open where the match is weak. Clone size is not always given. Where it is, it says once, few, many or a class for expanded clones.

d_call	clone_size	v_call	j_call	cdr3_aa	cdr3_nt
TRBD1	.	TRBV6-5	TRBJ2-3	CASTSRGQDTDTQYF	TGTGCCAGCACCTCTCGAGGACAGGACACAGATACGCAGTATTTT
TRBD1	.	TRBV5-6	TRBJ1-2	CASSLGPGLTGLGGYTF	TGTGCCAGCAGCTTGGGGCCCGGTCTGACAGGGTTGGGTGGCTACACCTTC
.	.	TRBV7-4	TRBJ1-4	CASRSNQGLATNEKLFF	TGTGCCAGCAGATCTAACCAGGGACTTGCAACTAATGAAAAACTGTTTTTT
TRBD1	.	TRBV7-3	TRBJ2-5	CASSGTGGAGQETQYF	TGTGCCAGCAGCGGTACAGGGGGCGCTGGACAAGAGACCCAGTACTTC
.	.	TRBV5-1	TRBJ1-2	CASSSGGTVDNYGYTF	TGCGCCAGCAGCAGCGGGGGTACAGTGGATAACTATGGCTACACCTTC
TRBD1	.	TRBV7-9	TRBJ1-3	CASSPGQGYTGNTIYF	TGTGCCAGCAGCCCCGGACAGGGATACACTGGAAACACCATATATTTT
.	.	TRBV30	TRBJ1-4	CAWDNRVRGLEKLFF	TGTGCCTGGGATAACAGGGTCCGGGGTTTGGAAAAACTGTTTTTT
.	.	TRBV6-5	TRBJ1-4	CASSRDTEKLFF	TGTGCCAGCAGTCGGGACACTGAAAAACTGTTTTTT
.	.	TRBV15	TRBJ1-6	CATSDQKTSSYNSPLHF	TGTGCCACCAGCGACCAGAAGACTAGCTCCTATAATTCACCCCTCCACTTT
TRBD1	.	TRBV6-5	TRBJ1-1	CASSYRTGGGPEAFF	TGTGCCAGCAGTTACAGGACAGGGGGAGGGCCTGAAGCTTTCTTT
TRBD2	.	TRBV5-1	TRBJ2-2	CASSPLAGANTGELFF	TGCGCCAGCAGCCCGCTAGCGGGGGCGAACACCGGGGAGCTGTTTTTT
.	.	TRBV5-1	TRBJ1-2	CASSEDSVRITNYGYTF	TGCGCCAGCAGCGAGGACAGCGTGCGAATAACTAACTATGGCTACACCTTC
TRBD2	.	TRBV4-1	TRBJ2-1	CASSQGTSGSDHPEQFF	TGCGCCAGCAGCCAAGGGACTAGCGGGAGTGATCACCCTGAGCAGTTCTTC
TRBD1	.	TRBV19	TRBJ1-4	CASSVTDRVRAEKLFF	TGTGCCAGTAGTGTCACGGACAGGGTTCGTGCTGAAAAACTGTTTTTT
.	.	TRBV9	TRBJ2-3	CASSPRAGLDTQYF	TGTGCCAGCAGCCCCAGAGCAGGTCTGGATACGCAGTATTTT
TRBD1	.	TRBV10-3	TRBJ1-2	CAISESIMKGTDYGYTF	TGTGCCATCAGTGAGTCGATAATGAAGGGGACAGACTATGGCTACACCTTC
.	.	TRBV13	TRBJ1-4	CASSLGREKLFF	TGTGCCAGCAGCTTAGGCCGGGAAAAACTGTTTTTT
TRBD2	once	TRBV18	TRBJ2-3	CASAKTSGGFTDTQYF	TGTGCCAGCGCAAAGACTAGCGGGGGATTCACAGATACGCAGTATTTT
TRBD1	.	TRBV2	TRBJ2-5	CASSWDSQETQYF	TGTGCCAGCAGTTGGGACAGTCAAGAGACCCAGTACTTC
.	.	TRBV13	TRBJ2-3	CASSSVNSGSTDTQYF	TGTGCCAGCAGCTCCGTAAATAGCGGAAGCACAGATACGCAGTATTTT
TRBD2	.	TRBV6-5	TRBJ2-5	CASSYTSGTMKTQYF	TGTGCCAGCAGTTATACTAGCGGGACCATGAAGACCCAGTACTTC
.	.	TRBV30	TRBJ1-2	CAWRVSGDYGYTF	TGTGCCTGGAGGGTTTCCGGGGACTATGGCTACACCTTC